The T cell receptor beta chain under discussion was sequenced for a study of identical twins. In TCRdb, the 5' RACE reads were re-called with MiXCR into one record per CDR3 protein. The sample consists of 520,000 or so distinct CDR3 sequences, roughly 21% of them appearing once. The CDR3 contains 16 residues. There are many counts of this clonotype. The sample also formed part of further work on T cells expressing NK-cell markers.

The V gene is TRBV21-1, the J gene TRBJ1-1; the table names TRBD1, a call not compared with the DNA. TRBV21-1 is recorded as a pseudogene. The origin of this receptor is a woman aged 18-29 years in good health. The sequenced sample was CD4+ T cells sorted from blood. The CDR3 region is CASSKGGKGTNTEAFF. Written as DNA, the CDR3 is TGTGCCAGCAGCAAAGGGGGGAAGGGGACGAACACTGAAGCTTTCTTT.